The entry that follows covers one T cell receptor beta chain sequence. Deletions cut 1 base from V and 0 bases from J, with 4 bases between. The CDR3 contains 14 residues. CDR1 and CDR2 (germline): SGHDN, FVKESK. These data originate in a study of shared clonotypes between healthy human individuals. What was sequenced on ten immunoSEQ deep assay plates was unsorted PBMC DNA. TCRdb's copy holds only in-frame clones and misses some; the assay was immunoSEQ multiplex PCR. This repertoire shows about 560,000 clones, around 78% found once; its top ten account for around 12%. Sequencing was performed on PBMCs. The chain has TRBV14 and TRBJ1-3; D gene ambiguous. The receptor's source is a woman aged 40 to 49 in good health. Some clones in this sample may be carry-over from other donors' samples. CDR3 residues: CASSQVSSGNTIYF. CDR3 nucleotides: TGTGCCAGCAGCCAAGTCAGCTCTGGAAACACCATATATTTT.